Each of the 31 T cell receptor beta chains below was sequenced from the same sample in a study of cytomegalovirus exposure and HLA in healthy donors. A multiplex PCR was run with 60 Vbeta primers and 13 Jbeta primers. Repertoires were generated with immunoSEQ multiplex PCR, while TCRdb's copy carries only in-frame clones and drops some. This table holds some 130,000 clones, just under 80% found once. The specimen sequenced was PBMCs. The source is a woman younger than 35 in good health and CMV-seronegative.

The gene calls are TRBV4-1 and TRBJ2-1; D is perhaps TRBD2 (5 bases). Per the germline V gene, CDR1 is MGHRA and CDR2 is YSYEKL. The CDR3 is 13 residues long. V lost 6 bases to trimming and J lost 8 bases, with 14 bases between them. CDR3 DNA: TGCGCCAGCAGTCGGGGAAAAAGTGATGAGCAGTTCTTC. It specifies CASSRGKSDEQFF.

This clone has a single count. V gene TRBV18 combines with J gene TRBJ1-3, with TRBD1 identical over 7 bases. Trimming cost V 3 bases and J 7 bases; bases outside gene matches: 9. Germline V gene lookup returns CDR1 KGHSH and CDR2 LQKENI. CDR3 length: 15 amino acids. Here the CDR3 reads CASSPGQTGSNTIYF. The CDR3, as DNA: TGTGCCAGCTCACCCGGACAGACAGGGTCTAACACCATATATTTT.

The CDR3 region has the DNA TGCAGCGCACAGGGGGAAGGAGCTTTCTTT. As protein: CSAQGEGAFF. This sequence joins TRBV29-1 and TRBJ1-1, with 8 bases that match TRBD1. V shed 7 bases, J shed 10 bases, and the junction held 5 bases outside the gene matches. The CDR3 length is 10 residues. From germline, CDR1 is SQVTM and CDR2 ANQGSEA.

The table lists this clone with a few counts. The J gene is TRBJ1-4, the V gene TRBV5-1, with a possible D match to TRBD1 (5 bases). Germline CDR1 reads SGHRS; CDR2 reads YFSETQ. Trimming removed 2 bases from V and 7 bases from J, with 15 bases in between. The CDR3 runs 15 residues. CDR3 amino acids: CASSFAPGVGEKLFF. As DNA, the CDR3 is TGCGCCAGCAGCTTTGCTCCGGGGGTCGGTGAAAAACTGTTTTTT.

The chain couples TRBV2 to TRBJ2-1, with D possibly being TRBD2 (6 bases). The germline V and J ends were trimmed by 5 bases and 7 bases, with 15 bases remaining between them. Germline V gives CDR1 SNHLY, CDR2 FYNNEI. The CDR3 is 14 residues long. CDR3 in amino acids: CASSPGVDGNEQFF. The CDR3 DNA is TGTGCCAGCAGTCCGGGAGTGGATGGGAATGAGCAGTTCTTC.

The CDR3 DNA reads TGTGCCAGCAGTTACTCCCTCGCGGGTTGGGGAGATACGCAGTATTTT. It encodes CASSYSLAGWGDTQYF. J is TRBJ2-3 and V is TRBV6-6; the D gene is possibly TRBD2 (5 bases). From germline, CDR1 is MNHNY and CDR2 SVGAGI (reference sequence). V was trimmed by 0 bases and J by 5 bases, leaving 15 bases between them. This CDR3 comprises 16 residues.

V gene TRBV7-2 combines with J gene TRBJ1-2; tentatively, D is TRBD1 (5 bases). Germline CDR1 reads SGHTA; CDR2 reads FQGNSA. V dropped 2 bases and J dropped 8 bases, with 21 bases sitting between them. The CDR3 covers 16 residues. The CDR3 sequence: CASSLIGAARRQGYTF. Written as DNA, the CDR3 is TGTGCCAGCAGCTTAATAGGGGCAGCGAGAAGGCAGGGCTACACCTTC.

The V gene is TRBV28, the J gene TRBJ1-1; TRBD1 is a possible D gene (5 bases). The CDR3 extends over 13 amino acids. CDR1 is MDHEN and CDR2 is SYDVKM in the germline V gene. V lost 6 bases and J lost 3, with 11 bases in between. CDR3 region: CASSRGGDTEAFF. DNA of the CDR3: TGTGCCAGCAGCCGGGGGGGGGACACTGAAGCTTTCTTT. Based on the CDR3 plus reference TRBV28 and TRBJ1-1, the full variable domain is DVKVTQSSRYLVKRTGEKVFLECVQDMDHENMFWYRQDPGLGLRLIYFSYDVKMKEKGDIPEGYSVSREKKERFSLILESASTNQTSMYLCASSRGGDTEAFFGQGTRLTVV.

This clone was found once. The chain is built from TRBV5-4 and TRBJ2-7; 10 nucleotides align to TRBD2. The V segment lost 3 bases and the J segment 5 bases; nucleotides outside the gene matches: 8. CDR1 and CDR2 from the germline V gene are SGHNT and YYREEE (reference sequence). This CDR3 region has 15 residues. The DNA for the CDR3 is TGTGCCAGCAGCTACCAAGCGGGAGGGCCCAACGAGCAGTACTTC. Protein product: CASSYQAGGPNEQYF.

This chain joins TRBV5-1 and TRBJ2-3, with 13 bases identical to TRBD2. The CDR3 length is 16 residues. Germline CDR1 SGHRS, CDR2 YFSETQ. V lost 4 bases and J lost 7; bases outside the gene matches: 9. The CDR3 coding sequence is TGCGCCAGCAGCGAATGGACTAGCGGGAGTCCCCATACGCAGTATTTT. It translates to CASSEWTSGSPHTQYF.

CDR3 nucleotide sequence: TGCGCCAGCAGCCAAGATGGATCGGGAGGGCCGGGAGAGACCCAGTACTTC. Its protein is CASSQDGSGGPGETQYF. The chain has TRBV4-1 and TRBJ2-5, with 8 bases aligning to TRBD2. The CDR3 runs to 17 residues. Germline V CDR1 and CDR2: MGHRA, YSYEKL. V dropped 0 bases and J dropped 4; count of bases not matched to a gene: 10.

In regard to this clone: The junction departs from the called germline gene at one end, perhaps through a read error. The chain couples TRBV29-1 to TRBJ1-2; TRBD1 matches 8 bases. Germline loops: CDR1 SQVTM, CDR2 ANQGSEA. This CDR3 has 11 residues. The chain's CDR3 is CSVRQGYDYTF. CDR3 coding DNA: TGCAGCGTTAGACAGGGGTATGACTACACCTTC.

V gene TRBV2 combines with J gene TRBJ2-7; D possibly corresponds to TRBD2 (6 bases). In germline, CDR1 is SNHLY, CDR2 FYNNEI. V gave up 0 bases and J gave up 2 bases, with 8 bases separating them. CDR3 length equals 14 residues. CDR3 loop: CASSEAEGTYEQYF. The CDR3 DNA reads as TGTGCCAGCAGTGAAGCGGAGGGGACCTACGAGCAGTACTTC.

The V and J genes are TRBV7-9 and TRBJ2-7; D is unresolved. The CDR3 covers 12 residues. The V gene's germline CDR1 is SEHNR and CDR2 FQNEAQ (reference sequence). V shed 5 bases and J shed 2 bases, with 7 bases lying between them. CDR3 sequence (DNA): TGTGCCAGCAGCACAGAAACCTACGAGCAGTACTTC. Its translation is CASSTETYEQYF. Together with reference TRBV7-9 and TRBJ2-7, the CDR3 gives the full variable domain: DTGVSQNPRHKITKRGQNVTFRCDPISEHNRLYWYRQTLGQGPEFLTYFQNEAQLEKSRLLSDRFSAERPKGSFSTLEIQRTEQGDSAMYLCASSTETYEQYFGPGTRLTVT.

The rearrangement uses TRBV30 and TRBJ2-5, with a weak D call TRBD2 (7 bases). The CDR3 length is 19 residues. Germline CDR1 is GTSNPN and CDR2 is SVGIG (reference sequence). V was trimmed by 1 base and J by 4 bases, leaving 28 bases between them. CDR3 loop: CAWSAARTFWGEGGETQYF. The CDR3 nucleotides are TGTGCCTGGAGTGCCGCCCGGACCTTTTGGGGGGAGGGGGGAGAGACCCAGTACTTC.

The rearrangement links TRBV2 to TRBJ2-1; possible D gene TRBD1, 7 bases. The CDR3 runs 13 residues. Trimming took 6 bases from V and 10 from J, leaving 16 bases between them. Germline loops: CDR1 SNHLY, CDR2 FYNNEI. Written as DNA, the CDR3 is TGTGCCAGCAGCGGAATCAGGGGGGACGAGCAGTTCTTC. Translated: CASSGIRGDEQFF.

This clone was detected only once. The V and J genes are TRBV5-4 and TRBJ2-7, with 8 positions matching TRBD2. With 4 bases clipped from V and 6 bases from J, the junction kept 12 bases outside the gene matches. The CDR3 length is 15 residues. Germline-derived CDR1 and CDR2 are SGHNT and YYREEE (reference sequence). In DNA, the CDR3 is TGTGCCAGCAGCCCCGCTGGGCTAGCGGGCGTCGAGCAGTACTTC. Encoded protein: CASSPAGLAGVEQYF.

The chain employs TRBV7-2 and TRBJ2-5; D gene unclear. Trimming stripped 1 base from V and 5 bases from J, with 17 bases between. The CDR3 has 16 amino acids. In germline, CDR1 is SGHTA, CDR2 FQGNSA. CDR3 nucleotides: TGTGCCAGCAGCTTAGGATCTTCGTGGGCTGGTGAGACCCAGTACTTC. Translating gives CASSLGSSWAGETQYF.

The V call is TRBV2, the J call TRBJ2-3, with 13 bases matching TRBD2. The germline CDR1 and CDR2 sequences are SNHLY and FYNNEI. V gave up 9 bases and J gave up 0 bases; unmatched junction bases: 0. The CDR3 consists of 14 residues. The CDR3 nucleotides are TGTGCCAGGACTAGCGGGGGGAGCACAGATACGCAGTATTTT. Its protein is CARTSGGSTDTQYF.

The chain uses TRBV27 and TRBJ1-2; 9 positions match TRBD1. The length of the CDR3 is 13 residues. Germline CDR1 is MNHEY and CDR2 is SMNVEV (reference sequence). The V gene end was trimmed by 5 bases and the J gene end by 4 bases; junction bases not matched to a gene: 2. This CDR3 reads CASSMGQGYGYTF. The DNA for the CDR3 is TGTGCCAGCAGTATGGGACAGGGCTATGGCTACACCTTC.

The V and J genes are TRBV7-6 and TRBJ2-5; possible D gene TRBD1, 5 bases. Between the trimmed V and J ends, which lost 5 bases and 1 base, there was a span of 11 bases. Germline V gene data show CDR1 as SGHVS and CDR2 as FNYEAQ. The CDR3 sequence is 14 residues long. The CDR3 loop is CASSRKQGQETQYF. CDR3 DNA sequence: TGTGCCAGCAGCAGGAAGCAGGGCCAAGAGACCCAGTACTTC.

The V call is TRBV5-5, the J call TRBJ1-1; 7 nucleotides agree with TRBD1. Germline values: CDR1 SGHKS, CDR2 YYEKEE (reference sequence). Unmatched junction bases numbered 6, after V lost 5 bases and J lost 8 bases. This CDR3 spans 12 amino acids. Here the CDR3 reads CASRFSGGEAFF. The CDR3 region has the DNA TGTGCCAGCAGATTCTCAGGGGGGGAAGCTTTCTTT.

This sequence joins TRBV28 and TRBJ2-7, with 8 bases aligning to TRBD2. Per the germline V gene, CDR1 is MDHEN and CDR2 is SYDVKM. This CDR3 contains 16 residues. Unmatched junction bases numbered 15, after V lost 8 bases and J lost 3 bases. CDR3 in DNA: TGTGCCAGCGCAACTGGGGCGGGAGGCACCCACTACGAGCAGTACTTC. Its protein is CASATGAGGTHYEQYF.

This clone has more than one count but fewer than ten. An end of the junction does not agree with germline; a read error may underlie this. The rearrangement uses TRBV5-1 and TRBJ2-1; D remains unclear. Germline CDR1 SGHRS, CDR2 YFSETQ. The CDR3 runs 12 residues. The chain's CDR3 is CASSPDVTERFF. The DNA for the CDR3 is TGCGCCAGCAGCCCCGACGTCACTGAGCGGTTCTTC.

This clone was recorded once. The chain joins TRBV2 to TRBJ1-2; maybe TRBD1 (5 bases). V lost 7 bases and J lost 4, with 19 bases in between. The CDR3 consists of 15 residues. Germline V gene lookup returns CDR1 SNHLY and CDR2 FYNNEI. This CDR3 reads CASTPQAAVGYGYTF. The DNA of the CDR3 is TGTGCCAGCACGCCACAGGCGGCCGTAGGCTATGGCTACACCTTC.

This clone was seen a single time. The chain combines TRBV30 with TRBJ1-3; D is perhaps TRBD1 (6 bases). Germline CDR1 reads GTSNPN; CDR2 reads SVGIG (reference sequence). V was pared by 3 bases and J by 0 bases, with 12 bases between. This CDR3 has 15 residues. The CDR3 DNA sequence: TGTGCCTGGAGCGCCGGACAGCTCTCTGGAAACACCATATATTTT. It is translated as CAWSAGQLSGNTIYF.

V gene TRBV5-1 combines with J gene TRBJ2-7; TRBD1 is a possible D gene (5 bases). Trimming cost V 3 bases and J 1 base, with 8 bases left between them. Germline assignment: CDR1 SGHRS and CDR2 YFSETQ. The CDR3 spans 13 residues. CDR3 region: CASSSGHSYEQYF. In DNA form, the CDR3 reads TGCGCCAGCAGCTCTGGACATTCCTACGAGCAGTACTTC. Based on the CDR3 plus reference TRBV5-1 and TRBJ2-7, the full variable domain is KAGVTQTPRYLIKTRGQQVTLSCSPISGHRSVSWYQQTPGQGLQFLFEYFSETQRNKGNFPGRFSGRQFSNSRSEMNVSTLELGDSALYLCASSSGHSYEQYFGPGTRLTVT.

The chain recombines TRBV6-4 with TRBJ1-1, with unresolved D. From germline, CDR1 is MRHNA and CDR2 SNTAGT. V was pared by 6 bases and J by 4 bases, with 12 bases between. This CDR3 is 13 amino acids long. CDR3 nucleotides: TGTGCCAGCAGAGAGACATATGTCACTGAAGCTTTCTTT. This gives the protein CASRETYVTEAFF.

This clone came up a few times. The chain uses TRBV10-3 and TRBJ2-7; 7 nucleotides align to TRBD1. V dropped 3 bases and J dropped 2; count of bases not matched to a gene: 7. Germline lookup yields CDR1 ENHRY and CDR2 SYGVKD. The CDR3 spans 15 residues. CDR3 loop: CAISEMTGPPYEQYF. DNA for the CDR3: TGTGCCATCAGTGAAATGACAGGGCCTCCCTACGAGCAGTACTTC.

This clone was seen only once. In nucleotides, the CDR3 is TGTGCCAGCACCATGAGGAGGGGTTTCTCCTACGAGCAGTACTTC. Protein: CASTMRRGFSYEQYF. This chain links TRBV7-9 with TRBJ2-7; weak D call: TRBD2 (6 bases). Germline CDR1 reads SEHNR; CDR2 reads FQNEAQ (reference sequence). CDR3 length: 15 residues. Trimming removed 7 bases at V and 0 bases at J, with 16 bases between.

This sequence joins TRBV30 and TRBJ1-5, with TRBD1 identical over 8 bases. V was clipped by 3 bases and J by 6 bases; unmatched bases: 4. Germline V gene data show CDR1 as GTSNPN and CDR2 as SVGIG (reference sequence). This CDR3 has 13 residues. The CDR3 reads CAWRGQGGQPQHF. The CDR3 bases are TGTGCCTGGAGAGGACAGGGAGGTCAGCCCCAGCATTTT.